Listed below are T cell receptor beta chains from one sample, sequenced in a study of T cells in Graves' hyperthyroidism and ophthalmopathy. MiXCR was run by TCRdb on the multiplex PCR reads, yielding one entry per CDR3 protein. This sample has a few hundred thousand distinct CDR3 sequences, with 20% to 25% found just once. Input material: blood. All receptors come from a young man with Graves' hyperthyroidism. Each CDR3 is given with its conserved first and last residue. The D gene is left open where the match is weak. Clone sizes are given selectively: once, few, many, or a class where the clone is expanded.

abundance,v_gene,d_gene,j_gene,CDR3aa,CDR3nt
few,TRBV9,.,TRBJ1-2,CASSPSPGHNYGYTF,TGTGCCAGCAGCCCCAGTCCGGGGCATAACTATGGCTACACCTTC
.,TRBV12-3/TRBV12-4,.,TRBJ1-5,CASPGNQPQHF,TGTGCCAGCCCCGGTAACCAGCCCCAGCATTTT
many,TRBV12-3/TRBV12-4,.,TRBJ1-2,CASSLSSTGNGGYTF,TGTGCCAGCAGTCTCTCCTCAACAGGGAATGGCGGCTACACCTTC
many,TRBV28,TRBD1,TRBJ2-7,CASSLGDRASSEQYF,TGTGCCAGCAGTTTAGGCGACAGGGCCTCCTCTGAGCAGTACTTC
many,TRBV2,.,TRBJ2-5,CASQPDLGLQETQYF,TGTGCCAGCCAACCCGACTTGGGATTACAAGAGACCCAGTACTTC
.,TRBV6-5,.,TRBJ2-7,CASSYSKGGHSYEQYF,TGTGCCAGCAGTTACTCGAAGGGAGGCCATTCCTACGAGCAGTACTTC
.,TRBV20-1,.,TRBJ2-2,CSARDTLAGELFF,TGCAGTGCTAGAGATACTCTGGCCGGGGAGCTGTTTTTT
.,TRBV6-7,.,TRBJ1-5,CASSYSIRDSGYQPQHF,TGTGCCAGCAGTTACTCGATTCGCGACAGCGGCTATCAGCCCCAGCATTTT
many,TRBV28,TRBD1,TRBJ2-7,CASSSPTRDRSYEQYF,TGTGCCAGCAGTTCCCCCACCCGGGACAGATCCTACGAGCAGTACTTC
many,TRBV6-5,TRBD1,TRBJ1-5,CASSPGQGVGQPQHF,TGTGCCAGCAGCCCTGGACAGGGAGTGGGTCAGCCCCAGCATTTT
.,TRBV12-3/TRBV12-4,.,TRBJ1-3,CASSLRLDSGNTIYF,TGTGCCAGCAGTTTAAGGCTGGACTCTGGAAACACCATATATTTT
many,TRBV24-1,.,TRBJ1-5,CATSDQTEFNQPQHF,TGTGCCACCAGTGACCAGACCGAATTCAATCAGCCCCAGCATTTT
many,TRBV7-9,.,TRBJ2-7,CASSSGRLEQYF,TGTGCCAGCAGCTCGGGACGCCTTGAGCAGTACTTC
once,TRBV6-1,.,TRBJ1-1,CASSDRVGRMNTEAFF,TGTGCCAGCAGTGACAGGGTAGGGAGAATGAACACTGAAGCTTTCTTT
.,TRBV9,TRBD1,TRBJ1-2,CASSLRDRTNYGYTF,TGTGCCAGCAGCCTGAGGGACAGAACTAACTATGGCTACACCTTC
.,TRBV20-1,.,TRBJ1-1,CSARAFGRTEAFF,TGCAGTGCTAGAGCTTTTGGGAGGACTGAAGCTTTCTTT
many,TRBV15,.,TRBJ1-2,CATSRDPNYGYTF,TGTGCCACCAGCAGAGACCCCAACTATGGCTACACCTTC
many,TRBV12-3/TRBV12-4,.,TRBJ2-6,CASRPGFYSGANVLTF,TGTGCCAGCAGACCCGGGTTCTACTCTGGGGCCAACGTCCTGACTTTC
many,TRBV12-3/TRBV12-4,.,TRBJ1-5,CASTLGGVRQPQHF,TGTGCCAGCACCCTAGGGGGGGTACGACAGCCCCAGCATTTT
many,TRBV24-1,.,TRBJ1-6,CATKDHIPGSPLHF,TGTGCCACCAAGGACCATATCCCGGGGTCACCCCTCCACTTT
many,TRBV6-5,.,TRBJ2-7,CASSYSTIRSYEQYF,TGTGCCAGCAGTTACTCCACGATCCGGTCCTACGAGCAGTACTTC
few,TRBV6-1,TRBD1,TRBJ1-1,CASSDPGQRMNTEAFF,TGTGCCAGCAGTGATCCGGGACAGCGAATGAACACTGAAGCTTTCTTT
many,TRBV6-1,.,TRBJ2-7,CASSEAEPYEQYF,TGTGCCAGCAGTGAAGCTGAGCCCTACGAGCAGTACTTC